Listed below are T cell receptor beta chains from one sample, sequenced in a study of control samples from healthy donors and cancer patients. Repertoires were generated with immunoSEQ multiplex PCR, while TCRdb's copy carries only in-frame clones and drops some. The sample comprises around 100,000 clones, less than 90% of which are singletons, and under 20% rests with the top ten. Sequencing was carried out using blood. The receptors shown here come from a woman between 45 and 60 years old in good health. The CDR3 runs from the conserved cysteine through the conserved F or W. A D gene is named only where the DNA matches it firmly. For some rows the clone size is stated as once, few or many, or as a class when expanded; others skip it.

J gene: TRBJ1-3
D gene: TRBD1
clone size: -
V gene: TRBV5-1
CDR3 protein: CASSGRTGAGNTIYF
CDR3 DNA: TGCGCCAGCAGCGGAAGGACAGGGGCTGGAAACACCATATATTTT

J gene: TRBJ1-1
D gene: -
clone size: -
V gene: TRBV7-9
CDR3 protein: CASSRTTGLVAEAFF
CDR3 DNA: TGTGCCAGCAGCCGTACTACAGGGTTGGTGGCTGAAGCTTTCTTT

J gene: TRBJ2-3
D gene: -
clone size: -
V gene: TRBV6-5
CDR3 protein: CASSYQDGTQYF
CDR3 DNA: TGTGCCAGCAGTTACCAAGACGGTACGCAGTATTTT

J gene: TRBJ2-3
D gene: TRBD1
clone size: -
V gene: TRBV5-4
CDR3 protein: CASSTQGLLDTQYF
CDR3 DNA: TGTGCCAGCAGCACACAGGGGCTTTTAGATACGCAGTATTTT

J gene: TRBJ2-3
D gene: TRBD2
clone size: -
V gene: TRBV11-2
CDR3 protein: CASSFALAGEKDTQYF
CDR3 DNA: TGTGCCAGCAGCTTCGCCCTAGCGGGGGAGAAAGATACGCAGTATTTT

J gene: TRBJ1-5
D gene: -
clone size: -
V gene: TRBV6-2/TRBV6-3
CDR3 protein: CASSYGRNQPQHF
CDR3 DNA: TGTGCCAGCAGTTACGGCCGAAATCAGCCCCAGCATTTT

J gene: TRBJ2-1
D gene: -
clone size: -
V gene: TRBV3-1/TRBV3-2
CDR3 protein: CASSQLAGGSYNEQFF
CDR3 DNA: TGTGCCAGCAGCCAGTTGGCAGGTGGGTCCTACAATGAGCAGTTCTTC

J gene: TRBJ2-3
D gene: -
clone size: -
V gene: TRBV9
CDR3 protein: CASSVGQSTWRDTQYF
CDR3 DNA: TGTGCCAGCAGCGTAGGGCAGTCGACTTGGAGAGATACGCAGTATTTT

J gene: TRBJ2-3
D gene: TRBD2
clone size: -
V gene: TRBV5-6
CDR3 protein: CASSSERGSLDTQYF
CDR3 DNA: TGTGCCAGCAGCTCTGAGCGGGGGTCCTTAGATACGCAGTATTTT

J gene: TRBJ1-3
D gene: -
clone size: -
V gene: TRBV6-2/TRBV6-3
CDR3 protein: CASSTTGNSGNTIYF
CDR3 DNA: TGTGCCAGCAGTACTACAGGGAACTCTGGAAACACCATATATTTT

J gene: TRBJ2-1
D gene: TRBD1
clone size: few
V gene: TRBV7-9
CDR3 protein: CASRTAGGSYNEQFF
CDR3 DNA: TGTGCCAGCAGGACGGCAGGGGGCTCCTACAATGAGCAGTTCTTC

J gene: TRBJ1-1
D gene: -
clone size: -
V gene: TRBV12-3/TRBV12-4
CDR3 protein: CAISVVTEAFF
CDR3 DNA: TGTGCCATCTCGGTAGTGACTGAAGCTTTCTTT

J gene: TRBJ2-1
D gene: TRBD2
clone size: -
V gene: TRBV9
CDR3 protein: CASSPPGLAGDEQFF
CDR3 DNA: TGTGCCAGCAGCCCTCCGGGACTAGCGGGTGATGAGCAGTTCTTC

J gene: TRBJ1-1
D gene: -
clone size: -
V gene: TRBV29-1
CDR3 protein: CSVSTSEVNTEAFF
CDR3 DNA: TGCAGCGTCTCAACCTCGGAAGTGAACACTGAAGCTTTCTTT

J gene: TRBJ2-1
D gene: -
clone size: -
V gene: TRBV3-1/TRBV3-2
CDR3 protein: CASSRGVAAPLEQFF
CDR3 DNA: TGTGCCAGCAGCCGGGGGGTAGCGGCCCCCCTGGAGCAGTTCTTC

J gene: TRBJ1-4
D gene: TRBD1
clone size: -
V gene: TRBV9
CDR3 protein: CASSDSGTVNEKLFF
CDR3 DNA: TGTGCCAGCAGCGACTCCGGGACAGTTAATGAAAAACTGTTTTTT

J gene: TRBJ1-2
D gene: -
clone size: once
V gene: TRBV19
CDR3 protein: CASSIDRWAQGGGDYGYTF
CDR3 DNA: TGTGCCAGTAGTATAGATCGATGGGCCCAGGGCGGCGGAGACTATGGCTACACCTTC

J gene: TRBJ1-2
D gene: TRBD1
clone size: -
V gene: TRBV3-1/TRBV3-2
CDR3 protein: CASSRRDRAFVLYGYTF
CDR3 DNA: TGTGCCAGCAGCCGCCGGGACAGGGCATTCGTACTCTATGGCTACACCTTC

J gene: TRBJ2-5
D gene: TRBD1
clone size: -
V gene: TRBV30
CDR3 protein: CAWIRQGQETQYF
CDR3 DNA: TGTGCCTGGATAAGACAGGGCCAAGAGACCCAGTACTTC

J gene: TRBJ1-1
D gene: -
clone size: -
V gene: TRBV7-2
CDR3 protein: CASSLWFSENTEAFF
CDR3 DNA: TGTGCCAGCAGCTTATGGTTTTCGGAGAACACTGAAGCTTTCTTT

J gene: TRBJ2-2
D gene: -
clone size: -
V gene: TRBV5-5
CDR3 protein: CASSLAMVNTGELFF
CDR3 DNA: TGTGCCAGCAGCTTGGCAATGGTGAACACCGGGGAGCTGTTTTTT

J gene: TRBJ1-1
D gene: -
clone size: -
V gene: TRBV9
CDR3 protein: CASSSRGLSWDGPVTEAFF
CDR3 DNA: TGTGCCAGCAGCTCCAGGGGTCTCTCGTGGGACGGACCCGTCACTGAAGCTTTCTTT

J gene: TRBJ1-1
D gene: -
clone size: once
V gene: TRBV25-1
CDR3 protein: CASRQGNTEAFF
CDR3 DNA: TGTGCCAGCAGACAGGGTAACACTGAAGCTTTCTTT

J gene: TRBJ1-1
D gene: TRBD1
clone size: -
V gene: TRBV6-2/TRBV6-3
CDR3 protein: CASSRTGGVEAFF
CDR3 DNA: TGTGCCAGCAGCCGGACAGGGGGCGTTGAAGCTTTCTTT

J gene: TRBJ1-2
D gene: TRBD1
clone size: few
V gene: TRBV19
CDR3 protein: CASSPQGYGYTF
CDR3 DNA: TGTGCCAGTAGTCCACAGGGGTATGGCTACACCTTC

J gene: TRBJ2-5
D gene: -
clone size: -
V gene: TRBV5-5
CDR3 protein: CASSLGTTGQETQYF
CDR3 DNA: TGTGCCAGCAGCTTGGGAACGACAGGCCAAGAGACCCAGTACTTC

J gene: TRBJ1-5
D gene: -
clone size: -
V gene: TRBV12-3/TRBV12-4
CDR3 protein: CASSLSGNQPQHF
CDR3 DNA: TGTGCCAGCAGTTTATCAGGGAATCAGCCCCAGCATTTT

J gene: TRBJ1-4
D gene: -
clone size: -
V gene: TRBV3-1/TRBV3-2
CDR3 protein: CASSQGQGRRLFF
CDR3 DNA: TGTGCCAGCAGCCAAGGGCAGGGCCGGAGGCTGTTTTTT

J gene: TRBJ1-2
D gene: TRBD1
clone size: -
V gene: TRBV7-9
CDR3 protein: CASSSGTGNGYTF
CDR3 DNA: TGTGCCAGCAGCTCAGGGACAGGGAATGGCTACACCTTC

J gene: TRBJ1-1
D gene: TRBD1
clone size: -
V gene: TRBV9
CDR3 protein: CASSVEPQGGLEAFF
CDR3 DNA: TGTGCCAGCAGCGTAGAACCCCAAGGGGGCCTGGAAGCTTTCTTT

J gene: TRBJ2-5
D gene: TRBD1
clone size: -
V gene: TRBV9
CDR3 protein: CASSVGSRQGGQETQYF
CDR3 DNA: TGTGCCAGCAGCGTAGGGTCGAGACAGGGTGGACAAGAGACCCAGTACTTC

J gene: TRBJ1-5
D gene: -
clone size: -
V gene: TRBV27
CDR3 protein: CASSSPSKNQPQHF
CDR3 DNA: TGTGCCAGCAGTTCCCCGTCCAAAAATCAGCCCCAGCATTTT

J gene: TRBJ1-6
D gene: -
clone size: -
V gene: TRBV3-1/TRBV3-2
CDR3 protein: CASSQEAGKYSPLHF
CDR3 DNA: TGTGCCAGCAGCCAAGAGGCAGGGAAGTATTCACCCCTCCACTTT

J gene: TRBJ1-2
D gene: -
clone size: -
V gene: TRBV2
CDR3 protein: CASRGLYGYTF
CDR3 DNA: TGTGCCAGCAGGGGCCTTTATGGCTACACCTTC

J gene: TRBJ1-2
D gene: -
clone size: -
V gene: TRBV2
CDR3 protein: CASRKNPSDGKREGYTF
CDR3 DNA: TGTGCCAGCAGGAAAAACCCCTCTGACGGAAAACGGGAAGGCTACACCTTC

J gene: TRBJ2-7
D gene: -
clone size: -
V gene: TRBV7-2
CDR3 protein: CASVWDPGVYEQYF
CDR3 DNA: TGTGCCAGCGTATGGGACCCCGGGGTATACGAGCAGTACTTC

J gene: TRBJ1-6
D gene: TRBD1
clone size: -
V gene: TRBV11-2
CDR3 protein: CASSSRTGNNSPLHF
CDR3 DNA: TGTGCCAGCAGTTCAAGGACAGGGAACAATTCACCCCTCCACTTT

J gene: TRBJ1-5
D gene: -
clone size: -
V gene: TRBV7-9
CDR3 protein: CASSASVGGGINQPQHF
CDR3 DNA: TGTGCCAGCAGCGCATCTGTAGGGGGGGGCATCAATCAGCCCCAGCATTTT

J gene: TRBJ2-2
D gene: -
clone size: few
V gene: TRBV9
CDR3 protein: CASSVVPTGELFF
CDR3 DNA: TGTGCCAGCAGCGTAGTCCCAACCGGGGAGCTGTTTTTT

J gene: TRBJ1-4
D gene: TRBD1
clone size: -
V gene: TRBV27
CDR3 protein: CASSFLGTGSGEKLFF
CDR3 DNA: TGTGCCAGCAGTTTCCTCGGGACAGGGTCCGGTGAAAAACTGTTTTTT

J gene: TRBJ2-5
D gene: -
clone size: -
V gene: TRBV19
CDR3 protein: CASSTPWEEETQYF
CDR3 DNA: TGTGCCAGTAGTACCCCCTGGGAGGAGGAGACCCAGTACTTC

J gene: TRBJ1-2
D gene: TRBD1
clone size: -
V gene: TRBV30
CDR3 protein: CAWTRTGGADGYTF
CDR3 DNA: TGTGCCTGGACCCGCACAGGGGGCGCGGATGGCTACACCTTC

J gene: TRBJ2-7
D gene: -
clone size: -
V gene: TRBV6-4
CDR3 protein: CASSDGRDTRQYF
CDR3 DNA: TGTGCCAGCAGTGACGGGAGGGACACCCGGCAGTACTTC

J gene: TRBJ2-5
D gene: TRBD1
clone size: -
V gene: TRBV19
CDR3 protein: CASRDRGWDQETQYF
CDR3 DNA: TGTGCCAGCCGAGACAGGGGATGGGACCAAGAGACCCAGTACTTC